The rows below give T cell receptor beta chains drawn from one sample of a study of cytomegalovirus exposure and HLA in healthy donors. Profiling relied on immunoSEQ multiplex PCR, and the TCRdb table lists in-frame clones only, not all of them. The sample records some 150,000 clones, roughly 60% being singletons. The sample consisted of PBMCs. The receptor source for this set is a man in his forties or fifties in good health and CMV-seronegative. CDR3s include the opening cysteine and the closing phenylalanine or tryptophan. Each record gives: CDR3 protein, clone size, V gene. The listing skips clone size in some rows; elsewhere it reads once, few, many or a size class.

CDR3aa: CAGSMGLETYEQYF
abundance: NA
v_gene: TRBV27

CDR3aa: CASSLGPGAYEQYF
abundance: NA
v_gene: TRBV27

CDR3aa: CASSGPEDYGYTF
abundance: NA
v_gene: TRBV25-1

CDR3aa: CASSRGQLETQYF
abundance: NA
v_gene: TRBV19

CDR3aa: CASSPIGHVFDTKRPQYF
abundance: NA
v_gene: TRBV28

CDR3aa: CASRATGVEQFF
abundance: once
v_gene: TRBV5-4

CDR3aa: CASSWAGLSYEQYF
abundance: few
v_gene: TRBV7-2

CDR3aa: CASSGESTNEKLFF
abundance: few
v_gene: TRBV7-9

CDR3aa: CASSASLVDTQYF
abundance: NA
v_gene: TRBV18

CDR3aa: CATSRASGKSSYNEQFF
abundance: once
v_gene: TRBV15

CDR3aa: CASSLAAGPNTGELFF
abundance: NA
v_gene: TRBV7-7

CDR3aa: CSSSRTGTGRPEAFF
abundance: NA
v_gene: TRBV7-9

CDR3aa: CASMTGGDTQYF
abundance: NA
v_gene: TRBV6-5

CDR3aa: CASSLGQYQETQYF
abundance: NA
v_gene: TRBV14

CDR3aa: CSVGQPSTDTQYF
abundance: few
v_gene: TRBV29-1

CDR3aa: CASSFRGADTQYF
abundance: once
v_gene: TRBV7-2

CDR3aa: CASSGITGVGTEAFF
abundance: NA
v_gene: TRBV5-1

CDR3aa: CAWSLQWANYGYTF
abundance: NA
v_gene: TRBV30

CDR3aa: CASSVRGINTDTQYF
abundance: once
v_gene: TRBV7-9

CDR3aa: CSAEKPGQERYEQYF
abundance: once
v_gene: TRBV29-1

CDR3aa: CASSDNSYGYTF
abundance: few
v_gene: TRBV19

CDR3aa: CASSIVSARANQPQHF
abundance: NA
v_gene: TRBV19

CDR3aa: CASSVDMLGLAGGEADTQYF
abundance: NA
v_gene: TRBV9

CDR3aa: CSVEETSGTGEQYF
abundance: once
v_gene: TRBV29-1

CDR3aa: CARSLGGGTEAFF
abundance: few
v_gene: TRBV5-3

CDR3aa: CASSSTGFTGELFF
abundance: NA
v_gene: TRBV6-5

CDR3aa: CASSSHDTNNSPLHF
abundance: few
v_gene: TRBV7-2

CDR3aa: CASRAGGQASYEQYF
abundance: few
v_gene: TRBV6-1

CDR3aa: CAWTRDSSYEQYF
abundance: NA
v_gene: TRBV30

CDR3aa: CASSSLGSGVYNEQFF
abundance: NA
v_gene: TRBV5-6

CDR3aa: CASSPSSGMADTQYF
abundance: NA
v_gene: TRBV18

CDR3aa: CASKTRKKSPGELFF
abundance: few
v_gene: TRBV6-6

CDR3aa: CASSPNPTGGSEQFF
abundance: NA
v_gene: TRBV5-1

CDR3aa: CASSRAGDTQYF
abundance: few
v_gene: TRBV7-2

CDR3aa: CASSLRASAFYEQYF
abundance: NA
v_gene: TRBV7-6

CDR3aa: CASSPLQGTNEAFF
abundance: NA
v_gene: TRBV7-9

CDR3aa: CASTYRGGGSYEQYF
abundance: few
v_gene: TRBV7-2

CDR3aa: CASSGRSEQTNYGYTF
abundance: few
v_gene: TRBV6-1

CDR3aa: CASSSRTAYEQYF
abundance: NA
v_gene: TRBV18

CDR3aa: CASSSGLDFTDTQYF
abundance: few
v_gene: TRBV7-2

CDR3aa: CASSLMTQGVSEAFF
abundance: NA
v_gene: TRBV7-2

CDR3aa: CASIRSPNPSVYNEQFF
abundance: NA
v_gene: TRBV5-8

CDR3aa: CASSLSGGYTGELFF
abundance: NA
v_gene: TRBV27

CDR3aa: CASSLSQGALETQYF
abundance: few
v_gene: TRBV27

CDR3aa: CASSQDSGRPFF
abundance: NA
v_gene: TRBV4-1

CDR3aa: CASSYRGTGELFF
abundance: few
v_gene: TRBV6-6

CDR3aa: CATSRVGEPTGDNYGYTF
abundance: NA
v_gene: TRBV15

CDR3aa: CASSPDSGYGYTF
abundance: few
v_gene: TRBV6-5

CDR3aa: CASSLTSSYEQYF
abundance: NA
v_gene: TRBV7-9

CDR3aa: CASRGDRGDNSPLHF
abundance: NA
v_gene: TRBV2

CDR3aa: CASSPQTGGNSPLHF
abundance: NA
v_gene: TRBV5-1